These 9 T cell receptor beta chains originate from one sample sequenced in a study of cytomegalovirus exposure and HLA in healthy donors. TCRdb's table, derived via immunoSEQ multiplex PCR, lists solely in-frame clones and lacks some. The table has around 230,000 clones, approximately 83% seen once. The sequencing sample was made of PBMCs. These receptors came from a woman in her twenties or thirties in good health and CMV-seropositive.

The chain joins TRBV27 to TRBJ1-1; 8 bases match TRBD1. Per the germline V gene, CDR1 is MNHEY and CDR2 is SMNVEV (reference sequence). The CDR3 is 17 amino acids. V was pared by 5 bases and J by 9 bases, with 20 bases of the junction left unmatched. The CDR3 nucleotides are TGTGCCAGCAGTCCCCAGGGGGCGCGGGTAAATTGGGGACAAGCTTTCTTT. Its translation: CASSPQGARVNWGQAFF.

This chain connects TRBV5-1 to TRBJ2-7, with TRBD2 identical over 7 bases. V gave up 1 base and J gave up 4 bases; unmatched junction bases: 8. The CDR3 has 15 amino acids. Germline lookup yields CDR1 SGHRS and CDR2 YFSETQ. Here the CDR3 reads CASSLWASGIYEQYF. The DNA for the CDR3 is TGCGCCAGCAGCTTGTGGGCTAGCGGAATATACGAGCAGTACTTC.

The chain recombines TRBV7-9 with TRBJ1-4, with TRBD1 matching 7 bases. Trimming took 6 bases from V and 0 from J; bases not matched to a gene: 4. Germline V lookup: CDR1 SEHNR, CDR2 FQNEAQ (reference sequence). CDR3 length equals 15 residues. The CDR3 DNA is TGTGCCAGCAGACCTGGGACAGCAACTAATGAAAAACTGTTTTTT. This sequence encodes CASRPGTATNEKLFF.

This clone was observed many times. Here the CDR3 reads CASSQDRGSGANVLTF. CDR3 sequence (DNA): TGTGCCAGCAGCCAAGATCGCGGCTCTGGGGCCAACGTCCTGACTTTC. The chain couples TRBV4-2 to TRBJ2-6; D not certain. CDR1 is LGHNA, CDR2 YNFKEQ, per germline. This CDR3 region has 16 residues. Trimming shortened V by 0 bases and J by 0 bases, and 6 bases separated the two germline ends.

The genes are TRBV2 and TRBJ1-2; 11 nucleotides line up with TRBD1. V trimming: 6 bases; J trimming: 8 bases; junction bases outside the gene matches: 8. This CDR3 has 14 residues. Germline loops: CDR1 SNHLY, CDR2 FYNNEI. The CDR3 nucleotides read TGTGCCAGCAGGGGGACAGGGGGTTCGTCCGGCTACACCTTC. Its translation: CASRGTGGSSGYTF.

This clone has a handful of counts. V usage is TRBV10-3 and J usage is TRBJ1-1; TRBD1 agrees at 7 bases. CDR1 is ENHRY, CDR2 SYGVKD, per germline. Germline trimming cut 6 bases from V and 1 base from J; bases unmatched to any gene: 2. This CDR3 has 13 amino acids. The CDR3, as DNA: TGTGCCATCAGCGGGGACAGGAACACTGAAGCTTTCTTT. Encoded protein: CAISGDRNTEAFF.

J is TRBJ1-5 and V is TRBV20-1; possibly TRBD1 for D (5 bases). V lost 7 bases to trimming and J lost 11 bases, with 15 bases between them. The CDR3 is 11 amino acids. CDR1 is DFQATT, CDR2 SNEGSKA, per germline (reference sequence). The CDR3 protein is CSGRRGEAQHF. The DNA for the CDR3 is TGCAGTGGAAGACGAGGGGAGGCCCAGCATTTT.

The chain employs TRBV5-1 and TRBJ2-3, with 9 bases lining up with TRBD1. The CDR3 is 16 amino acids. CDR1 and CDR2 from the germline V gene are SGHRS and YFSETQ. V dropped 2 bases and J dropped 1; count of bases not matched to a gene: 5. The CDR3 is CASSLQGAGGTDTQYF. DNA of the CDR3: TGCGCCAGCAGCTTACAGGGGGCTGGAGGCACAGATACGCAGTATTTT.

The J gene is TRBJ2-3, the V gene TRBV27; maybe TRBD1 (5 bases). Looked up from germline, CDR1 is MNHEY and CDR2 is SMNVEV (reference sequence). V gave up 7 bases and J gave up 4 bases, with 15 bases separating them. The CDR3 is 14 residues long. The CDR3 nucleotides read TGTGCCAGCAACGTGGCAGGGATCCCAGATACGCAGTATTTT. It specifies CASNVAGIPDTQYF.